Listed below are T cell receptor beta chains from one sample, sequenced in a study of T cells in Graves' hyperthyroidism and ophthalmopathy. One entry per CDR3 protein, called by TCRdb with MiXCR from the multiplex PCR reads. The repertoire includes about 840,000 distinct CDR3 sequences, more than 30% of them detected once, and roughly 8.3% sits in the top ten. Sequenced input: blood. The receptors derive from a man younger than 35 with Graves' hyperthyroidism. CDR3s include the opening cysteine and the closing phenylalanine or tryptophan. Fields, in order: D gene, V gene, J gene, clone size, CDR3 DNA, CDR3 protein. D genes are given only for firm matches. Rows give clone size only sometimes, using once, few, many, or a class for an expanded clone.

-	TRBV29-1	TRBJ1-3	-	TGCAGCGTCCGGGACGATGGAAACACCATATATTTT	CSVRDDGNTIYF
-	TRBV25-1	TRBJ1-6	-	TGTGCCAGCAGTGAATGGGAGGTGGGAACCCTCCACTTT	CASSEWEVGTLHF
TRBD1	TRBV19	TRBJ1-6	many	TGTGCCAGTTGTCCAGGGGGCAATTCACCCCTCCACTTT	CASCPGGNSPLHF
-	TRBV12-3/TRBV12-4	TRBJ2-6	-	TGTGCCAGCAGCTCCCCGGGACTCCCGCTCGGTGGGGCCAACGTCCTGACTTTC	CASSSPGLPLGGANVLTF
-	TRBV19	TRBJ1-5	-	TGTGCCAGTAGTATAGGAGACAGAGGGAGCAATCAGCCCCAGCATTTT	CASSIGDRGSNQPQHF
-	TRBV12-3/TRBV12-4	TRBJ2-7	-	TGTGCCAGCAGTGAGGCGAGACTCTACGAGCAGTACTTC	CASSEARLYEQYF
TRBD1	TRBV20-1	TRBJ1-4	few	TGCAGTGCTGGGGACAGGGCTAATGAAAAACTGTTTTTT	CSAGDRANEKLFF
-	TRBV10-3	TRBJ1-5	few	TGTGCCACCGGGACGGGGGGGCCAAATCAGCCCCAGCATTTT	CATGTGGPNQPQHF
TRBD1	TRBV29-1	TRBJ1-1	many	TGCAGCGCACTTGCCGGGACAGCGAACACTGAAGCTTTCTTT	CSALAGTANTEAFF
-	TRBV19	TRBJ2-7	few	TGTGCCAGTAGTATAGCCCCGGACCTCCTTTACGAGCAGTACTTC	CASSIAPDLLYEQYF
-	TRBV10-2	TRBJ2-5	many	TGCGCCAGCAGTGAGTCGAAGTGGCAAGAGACCCAGTACTTC	CASSESKWQETQYF
-	TRBV9	TRBJ1-1	-	TGTGCCAGCAGCGTTGGGGTGAGGAACACTGAAGCTTTCTTT	CASSVGVRNTEAFF
-	TRBV20-1	TRBJ2-5	once	TGCAGTGCTAGTAAAGGGACAGAGACCCAGTACTTC	CSASKGTETQYF
-	TRBV3-1	TRBJ1-1	-	TGTGCCAGCAGCCGTCTTGGGGGCGAAACTGAAGCTTTCTTT	CASSRLGGETEAFF
-	TRBV4-3	TRBJ1-3	-	TGCGCCAGCAGCCAAGATCGGGGGACTGGAAACACCATATATTTT	CASSQDRGTGNTIYF
TRBD1	TRBV29-1	TRBJ1-3	-	TGCAGCGTTGCCTCAGGACAGGGATTTGGAAACACCATATATTTT	CSVASGQGFGNTIYF
TRBD1	TRBV5-1	TRBJ2-5	-	TGCGCCAGCAGCTTGGGGGGACAGCAACAAGAGACCCAGTACTTC	CASSLGGQQQETQYF
-	TRBV19	TRBJ1-1	many	TGTGCCTCGCACCAGGGGAACACTGAAGCTTTCTTT	CASHQGNTEAFF
-	TRBV19	TRBJ2-7	few	TGTGCCAGTAGTATAACCCTCAGTGGGGTCTCCTACGAGCAGTACTTC	CASSITLSGVSYEQYF
TRBD1	TRBV9	TRBJ1-6	-	TGTGCCAGCAGCCGACAGGGACAGAATAATTCACCCCTCCACTTT	CASSRQGQNNSPLHF
-	TRBV20-1	TRBJ1-1	few	TGCAGTGGGACGGTGGACAGCCTTAACACTGAAGCTTTCTTT	CSGTVDSLNTEAFF
-	TRBV7-9	TRBJ1-1	few	TGTGCCAGCAGCACCTCCCAGGGGAAGGCTGAAGCTTTCTTT	CASSTSQGKAEAFF
-	TRBV7-2	TRBJ1-1	-	TGTGCCAGCAGCACCTCTAACCTACTGATAAACACTGAAGCTTTCTTT	CASSTSNLLINTEAFF
TRBD2	TRBV19	TRBJ2-2	few	TGTGCCAGTAGTAACACTAGCGTCGGGGGCACCGGGGAGCTGTTTTTT	CASSNTSVGGTGELFF
TRBD1	TRBV2	TRBJ1-4	many	TGTGCCAGCAGTGAACAGGGGGCAACTAATGAAAAACTGTTTTTT	CASSEQGATNEKLFF
-	TRBV2	TRBJ2-5	-	TGTGCCAGCAGTGAAGCGGGCCCAGCTACCCAAGAGACCCAGTACTTC	CASSEAGPATQETQYF
-	TRBV7-2	TRBJ2-5	few	TGTGCCAGCAGCTCTAGCTCCACGGGGGAGACCCAGTACTTC	CASSSSSTGETQYF
-	TRBV7-9	TRBJ2-7	-	TGTGCCAGCAGCTTAGCGGGGGGGCGACTTTCCTACGAGCAGTACTTC	CASSLAGGRLSYEQYF
-	TRBV7-9	TRBJ1-1	many	TGTGCCAGCAGCTTAGGAGGGAATCTTGAAGCTTTCTTT	CASSLGGNLEAFF
TRBD1	TRBV15	TRBJ2-2	-	TGTGCCACCAGCACAGGGGGCGCGACCGGGGAGCTGTTTTTT	CATSTGGATGELFF
TRBD2	TRBV15	TRBJ2-2	many	TGTGCCACCAGCACGGCTAGCGGGTCGAACACCGGGGAGCTGTTTTTT	CATSTASGSNTGELFF
-	TRBV20-1	TRBJ1-1	few	TGCAGTGCTAGAGATCCAGGGCTGGGCACTGAAGCTTTCTTT	CSARDPGLGTEAFF
TRBD2	TRBV2	TRBJ2-5	many	TGTGCCAGCAGGCCTCTGGCGGGAGGGCCTGGAGAGACCCAGTACTTC	CASRPLAGGPGETQYF
-	TRBV5-1	TRBJ2-5	few	TGCGCCAGCAGCCGGGACAACCAACAAGAGACCCAGTACTTC	CASSRDNQQETQYF
-	TRBV7-2	TRBJ1-4	-	TGTGCCAGCAGCCAGTGGGGTGAAAAACTGTTTTTT	CASSQWGEKLFF
-	TRBV12-3/TRBV12-4	TRBJ2-2	-	TGTGCCATGGACAAATCGAACACCGGGGAGCTGTTTTTT	CAMDKSNTGELFF
TRBD1	TRBV7-9	TRBJ1-1	-	TGTGCCAGTTCCGAAGGGGACAGACCGAACACTGAAGCTTTCTTT	CASSEGDRPNTEAFF
-	TRBV12-3/TRBV12-4	TRBJ1-2	few	TGTGCCAGCAGAGGGCCCTATGGCTACACCTTC	CASRGPYGYTF
TRBD1	TRBV13	TRBJ2-2	-	TGTGCCAGCAGCTTAACCAGGGGGCTCGGGGAGCTGTTTTTT	CASSLTRGLGELFF
-	TRBV13	TRBJ1-1	few	TGTGCCAGCAGCCTTGATAAGGGCATGAACACTGAAGCTTTCTTT	CASSLDKGMNTEAFF
TRBD1	TRBV4-1	TRBJ1-1	few	TGTGCCAGCATCAGAAGGGGGCCCACTGAAGCTTTCTTT	CASIRRGPTEAFF